These 9 T cell receptor beta chains were all obtained from the same sample, sequenced in a study of CD8 T cells in Susac syndrome. cDNA came from approximately 0.5 to 1 ug RNA primed by random hexamers. TCRdb reprocessed the immunoSEQ multiplex PCR reads with MiXCR, giving one entry per CDR3 protein. This sample has 130,000 or so distinct CDR3 sequences, with over 95% found just once. The sample was CD4+ T cells from PBMCs. Source of these receptors: a human donor with Susac syndrome.

The chain recombines TRBV28 with TRBJ2-7; no reliable D call. Trimming cost V 7 bases and J 0 bases, with 10 bases left between them. Germline CDR1 and CDR2: MDHEN and SYDVKM. The length of the CDR3 is 13 residues. The DNA for the CDR3 is TGTGCCAGCATGCGGTCCAGCTCCTACGAGCAGTACTTC. This sequence encodes CASMRSSSYEQYF.

V usage is TRBV19 and J usage is TRBJ1-2; the D gene is possibly TRBD1 (5 bases). Germline CDR1 and CDR2: LNHDA and SQIVND (reference sequence). Trimming shortened V by 5 bases and J by 1 base, and 8 bases separated the two germline ends. This CDR3 region has 13 residues. This CDR3 is CASSRRGNYGYTF. CDR3 coding DNA: TGTGCCAGTAGTCGGAGGGGTAACTATGGCTACACCTTC.

V and J are TRBV30 and TRBJ2-3; 10 bases are a match to TRBD2. Per germline, CDR1 GTSNPN and CDR2 SVGIG (reference sequence). Losses at the gene ends were 3 bases for V and 3 bases for J; bases not matched to a gene: 3. This CDR3 spans 14 amino acids. DNA for the CDR3: TGTGCCTGGAGGAGCGGGAGGGGGACAGATACGCAGTATTTT. Protein: CAWRSGRGTDTQYF.

J is TRBJ1-5 and V is TRBV5-1; tentatively, D is TRBD1 (6 bases). The germline V gene has CDR1 SGHRS and CDR2 YFSETQ. Between the trimmed V and J ends, which lost 4 bases and 1 base, there was a span of 12 bases. This CDR3 contains 15 residues. The CDR3 protein is CASSPLGTSNQPQHF. CDR3 nucleotide sequence: TGCGCCAGCAGCCCCCTCGGGACAAGCAATCAGCCCCAGCATTTT.

This clonotype was counted only a few times. CDR3 loop: CASTGQGNQPQHF. Here the CDR3 DNA reads TGTGCCAGCACTGGACAGGGAAATCAGCCCCAGCATTTT. The chain employs TRBV2 and TRBJ1-5, with TRBD1 matching 8 bases. Germline CDR1 is SNHLY and CDR2 is FYNNEI. The length of the CDR3 is 13 residues. V was pared by 7 bases and J by 4 bases, with 3 bases of the junction left unmatched.

The genes are TRBV7-2 and TRBJ2-2; D call uncertain. CDR3 length: 15 amino acids. Deletions cut 5 bases from V and 0 bases from J, with 10 bases between. CDR1 SGHTA and CDR2 FQGNSA come from the germline V gene. The CDR3 bases are TGTGCCAGCAGCCCCTTGGGTCCGAACACCGGGGAGCTGTTTTTT. This sequence encodes CASSPLGPNTGELFF.

This clonotype showed up just once. The chain is built from TRBV11-1 and TRBJ2-3; D assignment may be TRBD1 or TRBD2 (5 bases each). Germline V gene lookup returns CDR1 SGHAT and CDR2 FQDESV (reference sequence). The germline V and J ends were trimmed by 5 bases and 3 bases, with 18 bases remaining between them. The CDR3 extends over 16 amino acids. CDR3 sequence reads: CASSPTGTKGTDTQYF. The DNA for the CDR3 is TGTGCCAGCAGCCCGACCGGGACGAAGGGAACAGATACGCAGTATTTT.

V is TRBV5-6 and J is TRBJ2-3; the D gene is possibly TRBD2 (6 bases). The V and J ends lost 4 bases and 0 bases respectively, with 21 bases between them. CDR1 and CDR2 from the germline V gene are SGHDT and YYEEEE. This CDR3 contains 18 residues. CDR3 region: CASSLGLGAGTSTDTQYF. For the CDR3, the DNA is TGTGCCAGCAGCCTCGGACTGGGCGCTGGGACTAGCACAGATACGCAGTATTTT.

The chain combines TRBV18 with TRBJ2-5, with D hard to call. Trimming cost V 6 bases and J 4 bases, with 9 bases left between them. The germline V gene encodes CDR1 KGHSH and CDR2 LQKENI. The CDR3 loop spans 12 amino acids. As DNA, the CDR3 is TGTGCCAGCTCCCCAGGTCGAGAGACCCAGTACTTC. Translating it yields CASSPGRETQYF.